This T cell receptor beta chain was retrieved from a study of shared clonotypes between healthy human individuals. Only in-frame clones appear in the TCRdb table, and some are missing; sequencing was by immunoSEQ multiplex PCR. This sample has 2.5 million or so clones, with more than 90% found just once. Caucasian adults residing in Nashville, Tennessee made up all the donors. This CDR3 has 13 residues. CDR1 and CDR2 from the germline V gene are MNHEY and SMNVEV (reference sequence). V was clipped by 2 bases and J by 4 bases, with 8 bases between them. On this clone: The same CDR3 also results from other DNA sequences found in this sample.

The V call is TRBV27, the J call TRBJ2-5; maybe TRBD2 (6 bases). This receptor was obtained from a man aged 18-30 years in good health. Sequenced: naive CD4+ T cells sorted from blood. Stated subset: CD45RA+ positively selected. The CDR3 here is CASSLAGRETQYF. CDR3 sequence (DNA): TGTGCCAGCAGTTTAGCGGGACGAGAGACCCAGTACTTC.